The rows below give T cell receptor beta chains drawn from one sample of a study of early T cells in non-severe SARS-CoV-2 infection. TCRdb used MiXCR to reprocess the 5' RACE reads, holding one entry per CDR3 protein. The sample lists about 60,000 distinct CDR3 sequences, 9.5% to 15% occurring once. The sample comprised whole blood. The receptors come from an adult who was a healthcare worker with PCR-confirmed SARS-CoV-2 infection or an uninfected control (not recorded which). Each CDR3 is given with its conserved first and last residue. The D gene is left open where the match is weak. Size is stated for part of the rows, as once, few or many counts, or as a class when the clone is expanded.

TRBV29-1	-	TRBJ2-5	-	CSVGQGETQYF	TGCAGCGTTGGGCAGGGGGAGACCCAGTACTTC
TRBV7-9	-	TRBJ2-3	-	CASSPPLGDTQYF	TGTGCCAGCAGCCCCCCGCTTGGGGATACGCAGTATTTT
TRBV7-2	-	TRBJ1-1	many	CASSLRGRTMNTEAFF	TGTGCCAGCAGCCTCCGCGGCAGGACCATGAACACTGAAGCTTTCTTT
TRBV4-1	-	TRBJ2-2	-	CASSKPGQSRPGELFF	TGCGCCAGCTCAAAGCCAGGACAGTCGCGTCCCGGGGAGCTGTTTTTT
TRBV18	-	TRBJ1-3	many	CASSPPVTGNTIYF	TGTGCCAGCTCACCACCGGTTACTGGAAACACCATATATTTT
TRBV20-1	-	TRBJ2-7	-	CSAKVAASYEQYF	TGCAGTGCAAAGGTGGCGGCCTCCTACGAGCAGTACTTC
TRBV11-2	-	TRBJ2-7	-	CASSLDMDYEQYF	TGTGCCAGCAGCTTAGATATGGACTACGAGCAGTACTTC
TRBV19	-	TRBJ1-2	few	CASSINDVAGVYGYTF	TGTGCCAGTAGTATAAATGATGTGGCAGGGGTCTATGGCTACACCTTC
TRBV27	-	TRBJ2-3	many	CASSLQGQDTQYF	TGTGCCAGCAGTTTACAGGGCCAGGATACGCAGTATTTT
TRBV28	-	TRBJ2-3	many	CASSQWGASTDTQYF	TGTGCCAGCAGCCAGTGGGGGGCGAGCACAGATACGCAGTATTTT
TRBV20-1	-	TRBJ2-3	-	CSALSWGSTDTQYF	TGCAGTGCTTTATCCTGGGGGAGCACAGATACGCAGTATTTT
TRBV14	-	TRBJ2-3	few	CASSQVTRDTQYF	TGTGCCAGCAGCCAAGTAACTAGAGATACGCAGTATTTT
TRBV28	-	TRBJ2-3	-	CASKPDINTQYF	TGTGCCAGTAAACCCGACATTAATACGCAGTATTTT
TRBV19	-	TRBJ1-4	few	CASSRQKKEKLFF	TGTGCCAGTAGTAGACAGAAAAAGGAAAAACTGTTTTTT
TRBV7-2	TRBD2	TRBJ2-3	many	CASSLGLAGTDTQYF	TGTGCCAGCAGCTTAGGGCTAGCGGGAACTGATACGCAGTATTTT
TRBV14	TRBD2	TRBJ2-5	many	CASSQAGGSETQYF	TGTGCCAGCAGCCAAGCGGGAGGGTCGGAGACCCAGTACTTC
TRBV5-1	-	TRBJ2-1	few	CASSVRGGVEHNEQFF	TGCGCCAGCAGCGTGCGAGGAGGTGTGGAACACAATGAGCAGTTCTTC
TRBV5-1	TRBD2	TRBJ2-7	few	CASSLESRTSGASYEQYF	TGCGCCAGCAGCTTGGAGTCGCGGACTAGCGGGGCCTCCTACGAGCAGTACTTC
TRBV4-1	-	TRBJ1-1	-	CASSPLYLGGTYTEAFF	TGCGCCAGCAGCCCTCTATATTTAGGGGGAACTTACACTGAAGCTTTCTTT
TRBV14	TRBD1	TRBJ1-2	few	CASSQMTGPGYTF	TGTGCCAGCAGCCAAATGACAGGGCCCGGCTACACCTTC
TRBV10-3	TRBD2	TRBJ2-7	many	CAIVPTSGAGQYF	TGTGCCATTGTTCCGACTAGCGGGGCCGGGCAGTACTTC
TRBV12-3/TRBV12-4	TRBD1	TRBJ1-1	-	CASSGGNLNTEAFF	TGTGCCAGCTCAGGGGGGAACTTGAACACTGAAGCTTTCTTT
TRBV13	-	TRBJ2-3	-	CASSFRGTTDTQYF	TGTGCCAGCAGCTTCCGGGGGACGACGGATACGCAGTATTTT
TRBV5-5	-	TRBJ2-1	-	CASSFIAAPYNEQFF	TGTGCCAGCAGCTTTATAGCGGCTCCCTACAATGAGCAGTTCTTC
TRBV10-2	-	TRBJ1-5	-	CASSEYVAAGLNQPQHF	TGCGCCAGCAGTGAGTACGTGGCAGCCGGTCTCAATCAGCCCCAGCATTTT
TRBV3-1	-	TRBJ2-7	many	CASSQDRVGNEQYF	TGTGCCAGCAGCCAAGATCGGGTAGGGAACGAGCAGTACTTC
TRBV24-1	-	TRBJ2-3	many	CATSASGQDTDTQYF	-
TRBV7-9	-	TRBJ1-1	many	CAGGNSRHTEAFF	TGTGCCGGGGGGAACAGCCGGCACACTGAAGCTTTCTTT
TRBV24-1	-	TRBJ2-7	-	CATSDSGVLSYEQYF	TGTGCCACCAGTGATTCAGGGGTCCTCTCCTACGAGCAGTACTTC
TRBV28	-	TRBJ1-4	many	CASSSHSHNEKLFF	TGTGCCAGCAGTTCCCACAGCCATAATGAAAAACTGTTTTTT
TRBV7-9	-	TRBJ1-4	-	CASSLNPGATNEKLFF	TGTGCCAGCAGCTTAAACCCGGGGGCAACTAATGAAAAACTGTTTTTT
TRBV4-2	-	TRBJ2-1	many	CASSQSSLVGAMSYNEQFF	TGTGCCAGCAGCCAATCTTCATTAGTCGGGGCGATGTCCTACAATGAGCAGTTCTTC
TRBV3-1	-	TRBJ1-1	many	CASSPLGIYTEAFF	TGTGCCAGCAGCCCTTTAGGTATTTACACTGAAGCTTTCTTT